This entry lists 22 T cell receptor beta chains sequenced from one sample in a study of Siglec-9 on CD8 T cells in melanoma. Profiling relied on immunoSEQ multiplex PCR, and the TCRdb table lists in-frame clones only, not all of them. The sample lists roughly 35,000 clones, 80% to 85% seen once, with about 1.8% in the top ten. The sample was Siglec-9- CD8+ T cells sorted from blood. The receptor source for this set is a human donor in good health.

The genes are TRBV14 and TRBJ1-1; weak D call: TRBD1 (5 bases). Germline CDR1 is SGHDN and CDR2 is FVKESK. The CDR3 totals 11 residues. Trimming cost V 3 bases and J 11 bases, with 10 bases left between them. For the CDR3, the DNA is TGTGCCAGCAGCCATGGGGGGGGTGCTTTCTTT. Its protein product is CASSHGGGAFF.

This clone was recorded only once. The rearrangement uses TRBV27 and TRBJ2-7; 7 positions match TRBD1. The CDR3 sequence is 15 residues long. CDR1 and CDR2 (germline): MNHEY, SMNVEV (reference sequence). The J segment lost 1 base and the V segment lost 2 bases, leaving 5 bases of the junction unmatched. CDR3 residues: CASSLGRGLSYEQYF. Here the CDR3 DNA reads TGTGCCAGCAGTTTAGGCAGGGGGTTATCCTACGAGCAGTACTTC.

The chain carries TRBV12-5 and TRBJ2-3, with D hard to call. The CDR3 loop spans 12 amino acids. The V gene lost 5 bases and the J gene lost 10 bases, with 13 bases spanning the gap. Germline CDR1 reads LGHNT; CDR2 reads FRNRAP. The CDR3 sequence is CASGGIWAAQYF. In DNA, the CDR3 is TGTGCTAGTGGTGGGATCTGGGCCGCGCAGTATTTT.

The CDR3 bases are TGCGCCAGCAGCTTGGAGGATTCTGGGGCCAACGTCCTGACTTTC. The encoded protein is CASSLEDSGANVLTF. The V and J genes are TRBV5-1 and TRBJ2-6; no firm D call. V lost 0 bases and J 1 base, leaving 5 bases between the germline ends. This CDR3 has 15 amino acids. Germline CDR1 is SGHRS and CDR2 is YFSETQ.

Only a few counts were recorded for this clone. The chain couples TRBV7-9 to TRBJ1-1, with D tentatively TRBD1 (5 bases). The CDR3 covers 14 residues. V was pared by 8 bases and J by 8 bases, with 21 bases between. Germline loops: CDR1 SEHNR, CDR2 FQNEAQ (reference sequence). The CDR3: CASLDSEGREEAFF. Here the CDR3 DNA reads TGTGCCAGCCTTGATTCGGAGGGACGTGAAGAAGCTTTCTTT.

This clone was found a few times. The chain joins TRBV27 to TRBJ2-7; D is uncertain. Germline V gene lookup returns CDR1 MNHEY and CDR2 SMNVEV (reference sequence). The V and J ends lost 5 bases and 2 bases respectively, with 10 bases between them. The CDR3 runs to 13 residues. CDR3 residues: CASSRGATYEQYF. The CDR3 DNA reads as TGTGCCAGCAGTCGAGGAGCCACCTACGAGCAGTACTTC.

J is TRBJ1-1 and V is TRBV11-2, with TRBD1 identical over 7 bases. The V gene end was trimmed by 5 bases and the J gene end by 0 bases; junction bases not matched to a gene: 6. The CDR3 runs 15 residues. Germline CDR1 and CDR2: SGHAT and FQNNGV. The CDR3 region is CASSAGTVMNTEAFF. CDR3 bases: TGTGCCAGCAGCGCCGGGACAGTTATGAACACTGAAGCTTTCTTT.

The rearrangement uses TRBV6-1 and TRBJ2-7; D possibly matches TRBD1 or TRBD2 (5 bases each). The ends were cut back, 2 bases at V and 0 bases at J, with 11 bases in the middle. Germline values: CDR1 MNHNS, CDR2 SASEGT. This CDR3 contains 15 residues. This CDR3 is CASSESPGSSYEQYF. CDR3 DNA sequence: TGTGCCAGCAGTGAATCCCCAGGGAGCTCCTACGAGCAGTACTTC.

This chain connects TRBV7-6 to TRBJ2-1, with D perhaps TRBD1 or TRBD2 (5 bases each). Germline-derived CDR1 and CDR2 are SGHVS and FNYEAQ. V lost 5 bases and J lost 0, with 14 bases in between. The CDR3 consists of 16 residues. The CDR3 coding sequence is TGTGCCAGCAGCCTACCTAATGGGGGCTCCTACAATGAGCAGTTCTTC. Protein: CASSLPNGGSYNEQFF.

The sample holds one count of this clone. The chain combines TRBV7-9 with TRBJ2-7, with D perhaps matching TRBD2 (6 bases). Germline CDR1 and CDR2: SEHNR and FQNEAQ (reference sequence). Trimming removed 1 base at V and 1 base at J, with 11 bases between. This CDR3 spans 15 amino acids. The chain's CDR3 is CASSLDELASYEQYF. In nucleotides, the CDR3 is TGTGCCAGCAGCTTAGATGAACTAGCTTCCTACGAGCAGTACTTC.

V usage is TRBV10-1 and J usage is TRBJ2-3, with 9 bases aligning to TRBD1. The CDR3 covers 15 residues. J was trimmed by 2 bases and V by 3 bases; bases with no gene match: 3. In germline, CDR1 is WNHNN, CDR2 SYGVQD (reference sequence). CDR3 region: CASSEGDRATDTQYF. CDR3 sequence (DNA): TGCGCCAGCAGTGAAGGGGACAGGGCCACAGATACGCAGTATTTT.

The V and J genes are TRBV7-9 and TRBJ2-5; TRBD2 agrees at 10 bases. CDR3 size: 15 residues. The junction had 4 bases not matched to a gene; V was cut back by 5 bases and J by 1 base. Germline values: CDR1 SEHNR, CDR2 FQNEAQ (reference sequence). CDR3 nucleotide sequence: TGTGCCAGCAGCCCGCCTAGCGGGGGCCAAGAGACCCAGTACTTC. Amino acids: CASSPPSGGQETQYF.

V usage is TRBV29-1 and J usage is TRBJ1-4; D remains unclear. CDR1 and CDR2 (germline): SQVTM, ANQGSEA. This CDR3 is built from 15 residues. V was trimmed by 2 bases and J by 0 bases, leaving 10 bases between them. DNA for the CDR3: TGCAGCGTTGAACTCCCGGGCCCAACTAATGAAAAACTGTTTTTT. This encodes CSVELPGPTNEKLFF.

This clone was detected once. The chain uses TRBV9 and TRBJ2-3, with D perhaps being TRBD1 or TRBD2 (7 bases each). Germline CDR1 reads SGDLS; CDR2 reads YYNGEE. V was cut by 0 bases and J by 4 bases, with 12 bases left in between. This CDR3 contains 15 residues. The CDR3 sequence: CASSVAGRGPDTQYF. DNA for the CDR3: TGTGCCAGCAGCGTAGCTGGGAGGGGGCCAGATACGCAGTATTTT.

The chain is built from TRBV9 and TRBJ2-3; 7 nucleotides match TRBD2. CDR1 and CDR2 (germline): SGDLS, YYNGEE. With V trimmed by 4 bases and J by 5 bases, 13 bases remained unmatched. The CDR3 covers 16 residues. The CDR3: CASSSPERGDLDTQYF. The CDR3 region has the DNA TGTGCCAGCAGCTCCCCCGAGCGGGGCGACTTAGATACGCAGTATTTT.

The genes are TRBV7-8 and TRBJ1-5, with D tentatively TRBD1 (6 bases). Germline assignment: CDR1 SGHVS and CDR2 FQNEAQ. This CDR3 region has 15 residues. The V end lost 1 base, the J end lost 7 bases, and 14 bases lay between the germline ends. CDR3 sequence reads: CASSLDREGEQPQHF. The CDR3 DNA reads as TGTGCCAGCAGCTTAGACAGGGAGGGAGAACAGCCCCAGCATTTT.

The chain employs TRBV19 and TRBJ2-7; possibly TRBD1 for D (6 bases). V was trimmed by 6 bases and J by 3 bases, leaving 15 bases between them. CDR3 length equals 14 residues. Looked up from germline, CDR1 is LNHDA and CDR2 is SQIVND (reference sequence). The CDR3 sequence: CASRAFPDSYEQYF. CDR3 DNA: TGTGCCAGTAGAGCATTCCCGGACAGCTACGAGCAGTACTTC.

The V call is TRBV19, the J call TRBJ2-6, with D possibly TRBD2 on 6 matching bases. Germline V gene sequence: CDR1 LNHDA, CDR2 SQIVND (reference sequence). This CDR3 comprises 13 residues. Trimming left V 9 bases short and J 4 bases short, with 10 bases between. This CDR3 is CASREPGANVLTF. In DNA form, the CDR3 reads TGTGCCAGCCGGGAGCCCGGGGCCAACGTCCTGACTTTC.

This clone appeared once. The CDR3 nucleotides are TGTGCCAGCAGCTTGAGGTGGCAGACGCAGTATTTT. Translating it yields CASSLRWQTQYF. The V call is TRBV11-2, the J call TRBJ2-3; no firm D call. V lost 3 bases to trimming and J lost 9 bases, with 10 bases between them. The CDR3 runs 12 residues. Germline V gene lookup returns CDR1 SGHAT and CDR2 FQNNGV. Drawing the rest from reference TRBV11-2 and TRBJ2-3, the complete variable domain is EAGVAQSPRYKIIEKRQSVAFWCNPISGHATLYWYQQILGQGPKLLIQFQNNGVVDDSQLPKDRFSAERLKGVDSTLKIQPAKLEDSAVYLCASSLRWQTQYFGPGTRLTVL.

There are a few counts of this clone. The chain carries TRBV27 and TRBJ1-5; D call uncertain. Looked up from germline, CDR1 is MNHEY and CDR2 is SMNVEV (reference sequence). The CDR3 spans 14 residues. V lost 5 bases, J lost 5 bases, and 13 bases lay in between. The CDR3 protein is CASSDYGGDQPQHF. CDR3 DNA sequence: TGTGCCAGCAGTGACTACGGAGGAGATCAGCCCCAGCATTTT.

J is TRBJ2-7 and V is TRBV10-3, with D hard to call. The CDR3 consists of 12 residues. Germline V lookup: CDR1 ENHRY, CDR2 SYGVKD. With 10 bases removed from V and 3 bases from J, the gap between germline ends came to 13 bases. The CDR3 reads CATGVPNYEQYF. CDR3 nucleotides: TGTGCCACAGGCGTCCCGAACTACGAGCAGTACTTC.

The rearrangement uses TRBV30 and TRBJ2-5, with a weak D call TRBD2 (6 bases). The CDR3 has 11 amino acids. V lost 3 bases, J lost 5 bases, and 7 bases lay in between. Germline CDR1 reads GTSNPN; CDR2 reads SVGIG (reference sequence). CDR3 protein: CAWREGETQYF. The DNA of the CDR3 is TGTGCCTGGAGGGAGGGGGAGACCCAGTACTTC.